These T cell receptor beta chains were read from a single sample in a study of cytomegalovirus exposure and HLA in healthy donors. Here immunoSEQ multiplex PCR was the method, and the copy in TCRdb shows in-frame clones only, minus some. This table has around 150,000 clones, about 75% appearing once. The sequenced material came from PBMCs. These receptors were obtained from a female donor in good health and CMV-seronegative. CDR3s include the opening cysteine and the closing phenylalanine or tryptophan. The D gene is left open where the match is weak. A row's size may be missing; if present it is once, few, many or a size class.

V gene	D gene	J gene	clone size	CDR3 length	CDR3 protein	CDR3 DNA
TRBV19	TRBD1	TRBJ2-1	NA	14	CASSIRQGNNEQFF	TGTGCCAGTAGTATAAGACAGGGGAACAATGAGCAGTTCTTC
TRBV11-2	TRBD1	TRBJ2-7	NA	14	CASSFVTGEGEQYF	TGTGCCAGCAGCTTTGTGACAGGGGAAGGGGAGCAGTACTTC
TRBV28	TRBD1	TRBJ2-7	NA	15	CASSLPGTGRYEQYF	TGTGCCAGCAGTTTACCCGGGACAGGGCGCTACGAGCAGTACTTC
TRBV5-3	TRBD2	TRBJ2-3	NA	17	CARSLGGLAGATDTQYF	TGTGCCAGAAGCTTGGGAGGGCTAGCGGGAGCGACAGATACGCAGTATTTT
TRBV2	TRBD1	TRBJ1-5	NA	14	CASRNDRAGQPQHF	TGTGCCAGCAGGAACGACAGGGCGGGACAGCCCCAGCATTTT
TRBV19	TRBD1	TRBJ1-1	NA	14	CASSIDGTVSEAFF	TGTGCCAGTAGTATAGACGGGACAGTCTCTGAAGCTTTCTTT
TRBV19	NA	TRBJ1-2	NA	12	CASSPGVIGYTF	TGTGCCAGTAGTCCCGGGGTTATTGGCTACACCTTC
TRBV6-6	NA	TRBJ1-5	NA	15	CASSYNGEDNQPQHF	TGTGCCAGCAGTTACAATGGGGAGGACAATCAGCCCCAGCATTTT
TRBV12-2	NA	TRBJ1-5	NA	15	CASRLAVDTRQPQHF	TGTGCAAGTCGCTTAGCGGTGGACACTCGCCAGCCCCAGCATTTT
TRBV6-5	NA	TRBJ1-2	NA	14	CASSYSAGPYGYTF	TGTGCCAGCAGTTACTCGGCAGGGCCTTATGGCTACACCTTC
TRBV4-2	TRBD2	TRBJ2-7	few	15	CASSQPSGLAVEQYF	TGTGCCAGCAGCCAGCCCTCCGGACTAGCGGTTGAGCAGTACTTC
TRBV30	NA	TRBJ1-6	few	16	CAWSVGGSSYNSPLHF	TGTGCCTGGAGTGTAGGCGGGAGCTCCTATAATTCACCCCTCCACTTT
TRBV6-5	TRBD1	TRBJ1-1	NA	14	CASRPGGVVAEAFF	TGTGCCAGCAGGCCAGGGGGCGTTGTGGCTGAAGCTTTCTTT
TRBV11-2	TRBD1	TRBJ2-5	few	14	CASSLRSGGETQYF	TGTGCCAGCAGCTTAAGGTCAGGGGGAGAGACCCAGTACTTC
TRBV18	NA	TRBJ1-5	NA	15	CASSRTVNSNQPQHF	TGTGCCAGCTCACGGACAGTTAATAGCAATCAGCCCCAGCATTTT
TRBV19	TRBD1	TRBJ2-2	NA	15	CASTPDRGRTGELFF	TGTGCCAGTACCCCGGACAGGGGGCGAACCGGGGAGCTGTTTTTT
TRBV5-6	NA	TRBJ2-3	NA	16	CASSPIPGSRTDTQYF	TGTGCCAGCAGCCCGATACCGGGATCCCGCACAGATACGCAGTATTTT
TRBV27	TRBD1	TRBJ1-1	NA	15	CASSFGRTGHTEAFF	TGTGCCAGCAGTTTTGGGCGGACAGGGCACACTGAAGCTTTCTTT
TRBV5-1	TRBD2	TRBJ2-1	NA	13	CASSGLADNEQFF	TGCGCCAGCAGCGGACTAGCTGACAATGAGCAGTTCTTC
TRBV6-5	NA	TRBJ1-2	NA	14	CASSSRGSNYGYTF	TGTGCCAGCAGTTCCAGGGGCTCCAACTATGGCTACACCTTC
TRBV9	NA	TRBJ1-4	NA	15	CASSERDEGGEKLFF	TGTGCCAGCAGCGAGCGGGACGAGGGAGGTGAAAAACTGTTTTTT
TRBV30	TRBD1	TRBJ2-7	few	15	CAWSPTWGQSGEQYF	TGTGCCTGGAGTCCCACCTGGGGACAGAGCGGCGAGCAGTACTTC
TRBV7-3	NA	TRBJ2-1	NA	17	CASSPTEQGTLHNEQFF	TGTGCCAGCAGCCCCACGGAACAGGGGACTTTACACAATGAGCAGTTCTTC
TRBV19	TRBD1	TRBJ1-6	once	13	CAIAQGGNSPLHF	TGTGCCATCGCACAGGGGGGGAATTCACCCCTCCACTTT
TRBV2	TRBD1	TRBJ1-1	NA	12	CASELQGDEAFF	TGTGCCAGCGAATTACAGGGGGACGAAGCTTTCTTT
TRBV5-4	TRBD2	TRBJ2-1	NA	14	CASSLGTKTHEQFF	TGTGCCAGCAGCTTAGGGACTAAGACCCATGAGCAGTTCTTC
TRBV9	NA	TRBJ2-2	NA	16	CASSPRGSAYTGELFF	TGTGCCAGCAGCCCCCGGGGTAGCGCTTACACCGGGGAGCTGTTTTTT
TRBV7-7	TRBD2	TRBJ2-1	few	16	CASSSRLADSYNEQFF	TGTGCCAGCAGTTCGAGACTAGCGGACTCCTACAATGAGCAGTTCTTC
TRBV6-5	NA	TRBJ1-1	NA	14	CASSYWQGGTEAFF	TGTGCCAGCAGTTATTGGCAGGGCGGCACTGAAGCTTTCTTT
TRBV7-9	NA	TRBJ1-6	NA	14	CASSDDRIDSPLHF	TGTGCCAGCTCCGACGACAGAATTGATTCACCCCTCCACTTT
TRBV11-1	NA	TRBJ1-6	NA	14	CASSEQGYNSPLHF	TGTGCCAGCAGCGAACAGGGTTATAATTCACCCCTCCACTTT
TRBV7-8	TRBD1	TRBJ2-2	once	16	CASSPDRASNTGELFF	TGTGCCAGCAGTCCCGACAGGGCGTCGAACACCGGGGAGCTGTTTTTT
TRBV4-2	NA	TRBJ1-1	NA	15	CASSHKPQGYTEAFF	TGTGCCAGCAGCCACAAGCCACAGGGCTACACTGAAGCTTTCTTT
TRBV14	TRBD2	TRBJ2-1	NA	18	CASSQDSLSGGPHNEQFF	TGTGCCAGCAGCCAAGATAGTCTCAGCGGGGGGCCCCACAATGAGCAGTTCTTC
TRBV27	NA	TRBJ1-5	NA	15	CACSPGHASNQPQHF	TGTGCCTGCTCGCCGGGACACGCTAGCAATCAGCCCCAGCATTTT
TRBV7-3	TRBD1	TRBJ1-1	NA	14	CASSLDGTASEAFF	TGTGCCAGCAGCCTAGACGGGACAGCTAGTGAAGCTTTCTTT
TRBV11-2	TRBD2	TRBJ2-1	NA	15	CASSFRTLWGGEQFF	TGTGCCAGCAGCTTTAGAACGCTTTGGGGGGGTGAGCAGTTCTTC
TRBV20-1	NA	TRBJ2-7	NA	11	CSARGGYEQYF	TGCAGTGCTAGAGGAGGGTACGAGCAGTACTTC
TRBV27	NA	TRBJ2-7	NA	15	CASSLLEQPSYEQYF	TGTGCCAGCAGTTTATTGGAACAGCCTTCCTACGAGCAGTACTTC
TRBV18	NA	TRBJ1-3	few	14	CASSSDGAGNTIYF	TGTGCCAGCTCATCCGACGGAGCTGGAAACACCATATATTTT
TRBV30	NA	TRBJ2-3	NA	12	CAWKGETDTQYF	TGTGCCTGGAAGGGGGAAACAGATACGCAGTATTTT
TRBV6-5	TRBD2	TRBJ2-7	NA	16	CASSYRPGRAVYEQYF	TGTGCCAGCAGTTACCGTCCGGGGAGGGCGGTGTACGAGCAGTACTTC
TRBV5-1	NA	TRBJ2-7	NA	14	CASSLGTGEIEQYF	TGCGCCAGCAGCCTAGGGACTGGAGAAATCGAGCAGTACTTC
TRBV10-3	TRBD1	TRBJ1-2	few	13	CAISADRGLGYTF	TGTGCCATCAGTGCGGACAGGGGGTTGGGCTACACCTTC
TRBV7-9	TRBD2	TRBJ2-3	NA	16	CASSPRLAGSTDTQYF	TGTGCCAGCAGCCCCCGACTAGCGGGCTCCACAGATACGCAGTATTTT
TRBV11-1	NA	TRBJ1-1	NA	13	CASSQRPGSVAFF	TGTGCCAGCAGCCAAAGGCCGGGTTCTGTAGCTTTCTTT
TRBV7-6	NA	TRBJ2-5	few	12	CASSSAEETQYF	TGTGCCAGCAGCTCGGCGGAAGAGACCCAGTACTTC
TRBV6-5	TRBD1	TRBJ2-5	once	13	CASYGQGYGTQYF	TGTGCCAGCTACGGACAGGGGTACGGGACCCAGTACTTC
TRBV28	TRBD2	TRBJ2-1	NA	17	CASSSPRTSGGYNEQFF	TGTGCCAGCAGTTCCCCCCGGACTAGCGGGGGTTACAATGAGCAGTTCTTC
TRBV11-3	TRBD2	TRBJ2-1	NA	15	CASSSGLAGDNEQFF	TGTGCCAGCAGCTCGGGACTAGCGGGGGACAATGAGCAGTTCTTC